This passage covers 29 T cell receptor beta chains from one sample sequenced in a study of T cell clonality in common variable immunodeficiency. Sequencing was performed with immunoSEQ multiplex PCR; in TCRdb, only in-frame clones are kept and a portion is missing. This sample has about 35,000 clones, each found more than once. The sequenced sample was peripheral blood mononuclear cells. Receptor source: a person between 18 and 75 years old in good health.

In this sample, this clone turned up many times. Coverage ceases 3 residues before the CDR3 finishes, and the germline J gene fills in the end. This chain joins TRBV2 and TRBJ1-1; D is uncertain. V was trimmed by 4 bases and J by 3 bases, leaving 9 bases between them. The germline V gene encodes CDR1 SNHLY and CDR2 FYNNEI. This CDR3 has 13 amino acids. The DNA read from the CDR3 is TGTGCCAGCAGTGCCAAAGGTGACACTGAA. This encodes CASSAKGDTE. The whole CDR3 protein reads CASSAKGDTEAFF.

This clone was seen repeatedly, ten times or more. The read halts 3 residues ahead of the CDR3 end, with the missing end drawn from the germline J gene. The chain joins TRBV7-8 to TRBJ2-4; possibly TRBD2 for D (6 bases). The CDR3 is 15 amino acids. V lost 8 bases to trimming and J lost 0 bases, with 14 bases between them. Germline assignment: CDR1 SGHVS and CDR2 FQNEAQ. Partial CDR3 DNA: TGTGCCAGCTCTCCGGACTACCTAGCCAAAAACATT. Translating it yields CASSPDYLAKNI. The complete CDR3 reads CASSPDYLAKNIQYF.

This clone showed up many times. The read stops 3 residues short of the end of the CDR3; the missing end is completed from the germline J gene. The chain carries TRBV28 and TRBJ2-7; 8 bases map to TRBD2. The germline V gene encodes CDR1 MDHEN and CDR2 SYDVKM. The CDR3 covers 15 residues. J lost 1 base, V lost 3 bases, and 5 bases had no gene match. The part of the CDR3 DNA that was read is TGTGCCAGCAGTTTCTTACTAGCGGAGTCCTACGAG. Residues: CASSFLLAESYE. The entire CDR3 protein reads CASSFLLAESYEQYF.

This clone was observed many times. From the germline J gene comes the end of the CDR3, since the read stops 3 residues before it. The chain carries TRBV5-6 and TRBJ2-3; a weak D match, TRBD1 (6 bases). Germline V gene sequence: CDR1 SGHDT, CDR2 YYEEEE. This CDR3 is 15 amino acids long. The V gene lost 4 bases and the J gene lost 3 bases, with 15 bases spanning the gap. Partial CDR3 DNA: TGTGCCAGCAGCGACCCCTTTGACAGGACAGATACG. Translation gives CASSDPFDRTDT. The entire CDR3 sequence reads CASSDPFDRTDTQYF.

This clone was counted at least ten times. The read comes to an end 3 residues before the CDR3 does, leaving the germline J gene to fill in the end. V usage is TRBV19 and J usage is TRBJ2-1; D possibly corresponds to TRBD1 (6 bases). The CDR3 is made up of 15 amino acids. The germline V and J ends were trimmed by 0 bases and 7 bases, with 13 bases remaining between them. Looked up from germline, CDR1 is LNHDA and CDR2 is SQIVND (reference sequence). CDR3 bases read: TGTGCCAGTAGTATAGATGGGGGCAAATTTAATGAG. Protein sequence: CASSIDGGKFNE. In full, the CDR3 is CASSIDGGKFNEQFF.

This clone has a count of ten or more. The read is 3 residues too short to cover the CDR3 end, so that end is filled in from the germline J gene. The chain combines TRBV20-1 with TRBJ1-5, with 10 bases that match TRBD1. Trimming took 0 bases from V and 1 from J; bases not matched to a gene: 12. The CDR3 covers 19 residues. The germline V gene encodes CDR1 DFQATT and CDR2 SNEGSKA (reference sequence). The chain's CDR3 is CSARDLTGGAVRSNQPQHF. The DNA read from the CDR3 is TGCAGTGCTAGAGATCTGACAGGGGGCGCGGTAAGGAGCAATCAGCCC.

A few counts support this clone. The read finishes 3 residues shy of the CDR3 end, and the germline J gene is used to complete it. The gene calls are TRBV18 and TRBJ1-1; TRBD1 is a possible D gene (5 bases). Germline V gives CDR1 KGHSH, CDR2 LQKENI. The CDR3 is made up of 15 amino acids. The CDR3 sequence is CASSPTTEGEETAFF. CDR3 DNA (partial): TGTGCCAGCTCACCCACGACAGAGGGAGAAGAGACC.

This clone was counted at least ten times. Coverage ceases 3 residues before the CDR3 finishes, and the germline J gene fills in the end. The V call is TRBV4-1, the J call TRBJ1-4, with 9 bases matching TRBD1. J lost 6 bases, V lost 10 bases, and 6 bases had no gene match. The CDR3 sequence is 13 residues long. Per the germline V gene, CDR1 is MGHRA and CDR2 is YSYEKL. The part of the CDR3 DNA that was read is TGCGCCACCAGAGGGACAGGGTATGAAAAA. This sequence encodes CATRGTGYEK. The full-length CDR3 reads as CATRGTGYEKLFF.

On this clone: The CDR3 end falls 3 residues outside the read, so it is completed with the germline J gene. This rearrangement joins TRBV5-4 to TRBJ2-7; 9 bases line up with TRBD1. This CDR3 has 13 amino acids. Looked up from germline, CDR1 is SGHNT and CDR2 is YYREEE (reference sequence). V trimming: 4 bases; J trimming: 4 bases; junction bases outside the gene matches: 3. This CDR3 reads CASSGGQGYEQYF. CDR3 bases read: TGTGCCAGCAGCGGCGGACAGGGGTACGAG. Variable domain in full (rest from reference TRBV5-4 and TRBJ2-7): ETGVTQSPTHLIKTRGQQVTLRCSSQSGHNTVSWYQQALGQGPQFIFQYYREEENGRGNFPPRFSGLQFPNYSSELNVNALELDDSALYLCASSGGQGYEQYFGPGTRLTVT.

This clone appeared many times. The CDR3 goes on 3 residues after the read ends, and that part is filled in from the germline J gene. The V call is TRBV20-1, the J call TRBJ2-7, with 8 bases lining up with TRBD2. The CDR3 extends over 13 amino acids. Losses at the gene ends were 6 bases for V and 5 bases for J; bases not matched to a gene: 9. From germline, CDR1 is DFQATT and CDR2 SNEGSKA (reference sequence). The chain's CDR3 is CSAILAGIDEQYF. The CDR3 DNA, read in part, is TGCAGTGCAATATTAGCGGGAATCGACGAG.

This clone was counted at least ten times. The read terminates 3 residues before the CDR3 end, so the remaining end is supplied by the germline J gene. V gene TRBV13 combines with J gene TRBJ1-1; TRBD1 aligns across 7 bases. The germline V gene has CDR1 PRHDT and CDR2 FYEKMQ (reference sequence). CDR3 size: 13 residues. The CDR3 reads CASSLPTGQGAFF. The part of the CDR3 DNA that was read is TGTGCCAGCAGCTTACCGACAGGGCAAGGA. The variable domain in full, with the rest retrieved from reference TRBV13 and TRBJ1-1, is AAGVIQSPRHLIKEKRETATLKCYPIPRHDTVYWYQQGPGQDPQFLISFYEKMQSDKGSIPDRFSAQQFSDYHSELNMSSLELGDSALYFCASSLPTGQGAFFGQGTRLTVV.

This clone was recorded many times. The read halts 3 residues ahead of the CDR3 end, with the missing end drawn from the germline J gene. V gene TRBV6-4 combines with J gene TRBJ2-6; possible D gene TRBD1, 5 bases. CDR3 length: 18 amino acids. V gave up 0 bases and J gave up 3 bases, with 15 bases separating them. Germline CDR1 and CDR2: MRHNA and SNTAGT. The CDR3 protein is CASSDSAGLTFGANVLTF. Partial CDR3 DNA: TGTGCCAGCAGTGACTCTGCAGGGTTGACCTTTGGGGCCAACGTC.

Judged by abundance, this clone is medium-sized (0.01 to 0.1%). The read terminates 3 residues before the CDR3 end, so the remaining end is supplied by the germline J gene. This chain uses TRBV20-1 with TRBJ1-1, with 10 bases fitting TRBD1. The CDR3 extends over 14 amino acids. Trimming at V came to 3 bases and at J to 3 bases, leaving 4 bases not matched to a gene. Germline CDR1 is DFQATT and CDR2 is SNEGSKA (reference sequence). The sequenced CDR3 bases are TGCAGTGCTAGTGGGGACAGGGGACACACTGAA. Translating it yields CSASGDRGHTE. The complete CDR3 sequence is CSASGDRGHTEAFF.

This clone appeared many times. The read falls 3 residues short of the CDR3 end, and the missing part is taken from the germline J gene. This rearrangement joins TRBV2 to TRBJ1-4; 7 bases match TRBD1. Germline assignment: CDR1 SNHLY and CDR2 FYNNEI. The V segment lost 7 bases and the J segment 7 bases; nucleotides outside the gene matches: 9. The CDR3 is made up of 14 amino acids. The DNA read from the CDR3 is TGTGCCAGCATCGGCGAGGGGGCGGGTGAAAAA. Protein sequence: CASIGEGAGEK. The full CDR3 reads CASIGEGAGEKLFF.

This clone was seen at least ten times. From the germline J gene comes the end of the CDR3, since the read stops 3 residues before it. The V gene is TRBV5-1, the J gene TRBJ2-1; TRBD2 matches 13 bases. The CDR3 totals 15 residues. Germline CDR1 is SGHRS and CDR2 is YFSETQ. The junction had 2 bases not matched to a gene; V was cut back by 2 bases and J by 6 bases. CDR3 in amino acids: CASSFTSGRANEQFF. Partial CDR3 DNA: TGCGCCAGCAGCTTCACTAGCGGGAGGGCCAATGAG. The full variable domain, with the rest looked up from reference TRBV5-1 and TRBJ2-1, is KAGVTQTPRYLIKTRGQQVTLSCSPISGHRSVSWYQQTPGQGLQFLFEYFSETQRNKGNFPGRFSGRQFSNSRSEMNVSTLELGDSALYLCASSFTSGRANEQFFGPGTRLTVL.

At least ten counts were recorded for this clone. The sequence runs out 3 residues before the end of the CDR3; the remainder is reconstructed from the germline J gene. The chain couples TRBV5-6 to TRBJ2-7, with a possible D match to TRBD1 (6 bases). CDR1 and CDR2 (germline): SGHDT, YYEEEE. CDR3 size: 14 residues. The V end was cut by 4 bases, the J end by 2 bases, with 13 bases between. CDR3 region: CASSPDRSTYEQYF. The covered CDR3 bases are TGTGCCAGCAGCCCCGACAGGTCCACCTACGAG.

This clone was seen many times. The read terminates 3 residues ahead of where the CDR3 ends, so the germline J gene completes it. The chain recombines TRBV18 with TRBJ2-1; 7 nucleotides match TRBD2. V dropped 6 bases and J dropped 4; count of bases not matched to a gene: 9. The CDR3 totals 15 residues. Germline V CDR1 and CDR2: KGHSH, LQKENI. CDR3 loop: CASSPSGFEYNEQFF. The CDR3 DNA, read in part, is TGTGCCAGCTCTCCTAGCGGTTTCGAATACAATGAG.

This clone came up many times. The CDR3 extends 3 residues past the end of the read, so its final part is completed from the germline J gene. The rearrangement links TRBV14 to TRBJ1-4, with D perhaps matching TRBD1 (5 bases). V was shortened by 3 bases and J by 3 bases, with 11 bases between the two germline ends. Per germline, CDR1 SGHDN and CDR2 FVKESK. The length of the CDR3 is 15 residues. Incomplete CDR3 DNA: TGTGCCAGCAGCCAGCAGGGACTAGCTAATGAAAAA. Encoded protein: CASSQQGLANEK. The whole CDR3 sequence reads CASSQQGLANEKLFF.

This clone was detected ten times or more. Read coverage stops 3 residues before the CDR3 terminus; the germline J gene supplies the remainder. This sequence joins TRBV2 and TRBJ1-5; 8 bases map to TRBD1. Germline V CDR1 and CDR2: SNHLY, FYNNEI. The CDR3 loop spans 14 amino acids. The V gene end was trimmed by 7 bases and the J gene end by 2 bases; junction bases not matched to a gene: 4. CDR3 loop: CASTIQGGNQPQHF. CDR3 DNA (partial): TGTGCCAGCACGATACAGGGGGGCAATCAGCCC.

This clone was seen repeatedly, ten times or more. The CDR3 end is not reached by the read, which stops 3 residues before it; the germline J gene fills it in. The chain carries TRBV7-6 and TRBJ2-3; 12 bases line up with TRBD2. This CDR3 spans 17 amino acids. Germline V gene sequence: CDR1 SGHVS, CDR2 FNYEAQ. V was pared by 5 bases and J by 4 bases, with 10 bases of the junction left unmatched. The sequenced CDR3 bases are TGTGCCAGCAGCAGACTAGCTAGCGGGAGGGGTCCAGATACG. This translates into CASSRLASGRGPDT. The entire CDR3 protein reads CASSRLASGRGPDTQYF.

This clone was counted ten times or more. The read comes to an end 3 residues before the CDR3 does, leaving the germline J gene to fill in the end. The chain recombines TRBV20-1 with TRBJ1-2; D is perhaps TRBD1 (6 bases). The germline V gene encodes CDR1 DFQATT and CDR2 SNEGSKA (reference sequence). CDR3 length equals 14 residues. V lost 2 bases, J lost 5 bases, and 15 bases lay in between. CDR3 sequence reads: CSARRNRDVYGYTF. CDR3 DNA (partial): TGCAGTGCTAGACGAAACAGGGACGTTTATGGC.

In this sample, this clone turned up many times. Coverage ceases 3 residues before the CDR3 finishes, and the germline J gene fills in the end. The chain combines TRBV7-8 with TRBJ2-1; D is undetermined. The CDR3 sequence is 15 residues long. Germline loops: CDR1 SGHVS, CDR2 FQNEAQ. With 3 bases removed from V and 5 bases from J, the gap between germline ends came to 14 bases. This CDR3 is CASSFRHEPHNEQFF. Incomplete CDR3 DNA: TGTGCCAGCAGCTTCAGACACGAACCTCACAATGAG. Full variable domain (remainder filled in from reference TRBV7-8 and TRBJ2-1): GAGVSQSPRYKVAKRGQDVALRCDPISGHVSLFWYQQALGQGPEFLTYFQNEAQLDKSGLPSDRFFAERPEGSVSTLKIQRTQQEDSAVYLCASSFRHEPHNEQFFGPGTRLTVL.

This clone was counted many times. The CDR3 extends 3 residues past the end of the read, so its final part is completed from the germline J gene. The chain combines TRBV30 with TRBJ1-3; D uncertain. CDR1 and CDR2 from the germline V gene are GTSNPN and SVGIG (reference sequence). The CDR3 sequence is 13 residues long. Trimming removed 2 bases from V and 2 bases from J, with 7 bases in between. Incomplete CDR3 DNA: TGTGCCTGGAGTTTGTTTACTGGAAACACC. Encoded protein: CAWSLFTGNT. In full, the CDR3 reads CAWSLFTGNTIYF.

This clone was seen ten or more times. With the read ending 3 residues before the CDR3 end, the germline J gene is used to fill in that end. J is TRBJ1-1 and V is TRBV19, with no clear D. In germline, CDR1 is LNHDA, CDR2 SQIVND (reference sequence). V lost 3 bases and J lost 7, with 9 bases in between. The CDR3 loop spans 12 amino acids. Partial CDR3 DNA: TGTGCCAGTAGTATTCCGGCAGGTGAA. Translating it yields CASSIPAGE. From start to end, the CDR3 is CASSIPAGEAFF.

This clone was seen at least ten times. The read is 3 residues too short to cover the CDR3 end, so that end is filled in from the germline J gene. The V and J genes are TRBV5-1 and TRBJ2-2, with 10 positions matching TRBD1. V lost 7 bases, J lost 7 bases, and 7 bases stayed unmatched. The germline V gene encodes CDR1 SGHRS and CDR2 YFSETQ. CDR3 length: 14 residues. The CDR3 sequence is CASFGDRGHGELFF. The sequenced part of the CDR3 DNA is TGCGCCAGCTTCGGGGACAGGGGACACGGGGAG.

This clone was counted ten times or more. From the germline J gene comes the end of the CDR3, since the read stops 3 residues before it. The J gene is TRBJ1-3, the V gene TRBV5-6, with 8 bases lining up with TRBD1. The CDR3 spans 14 residues. J was trimmed by 7 bases and V by 3 bases; bases with no gene match: 6. Germline V gene lookup returns CDR1 SGHDT and CDR2 YYEEEE. The CDR3 DNA, read in part, is TGTGCCAGCAGCTACGGACAGGGAATCAACACC. Its protein product is CASSYGQGINT. The entire CDR3 reads CASSYGQGINTIYF.

At least ten counts were recorded for this clone. Partial CDR3 DNA: TGCAGTGCCATTTACGAATACTTAACTTACAATGAG. It codes for CSAIYEYLTYNE. The entire CDR3 reads CSAIYEYLTYNEQFF. The rearrangement joins TRBV20-1 to TRBJ2-1; D gene ambiguous. The observed sequence ends 3 residues before the CDR3 terminus, with the missing tail filled in from the germline J gene. With 6 bases removed from V and 4 bases from J, the gap between germline ends came to 19 bases. CDR3 length: 15 residues. The germline CDR1 and CDR2 sequences are DFQATT and SNEGSKA (reference sequence).

In its sample, this clone was seen many times. The DNA read from the CDR3 is TGCAGTGCTAGGAACAGCGGATCCTACGAG. Translating it yields CSARNSGSYE. The complete CDR3 reads CSARNSGSYEQYF. The chain employs TRBV20-1 and TRBJ2-7, with D perhaps matching TRBD2 (5 bases). The observed sequence ends 3 residues before the CDR3 terminus, with the missing tail filled in from the germline J gene. CDR3 length: 13 residues. The ends were cut back, 3 bases at V and 1 base at J, with 10 bases in the middle. CDR1 is DFQATT and CDR2 is SNEGSKA in the germline V gene (reference sequence).

This clone was counted many times. The read gets to within 3 residues of the CDR3 end, and the germline J gene fills in the rest. This chain links TRBV19 with TRBJ1-3; no reliable D call. The CDR3 extends over 15 amino acids. Per the germline V gene, CDR1 is LNHDA and CDR2 is SQIVND (reference sequence). Deletions cut 5 bases from V and 0 bases from J, with 11 bases between. CDR3 region: CASSPTRVSGNTIYF. CDR3 bases read: TGTGCCAGTAGTCCCACCCGGGTCTCTGGAAACACC.